The TCR beta chain under discussion was sequenced for a study of OX40 agonist ivuxolimab in advanced cancers. Study details: Three patients responded partially, comprising one with hepatocellular carcinoma and two with cutaneous melanoma. Study outcomes and limitations: Patients with a partial response at 0.1-3.0 mg/kg had among the lowest clonal expansion.

Profiled with immunoSEQ multiplex PCR; TCRdb holds only in-frame clones, not every one. This table has over 85,000 clones, roughly 84% appearing once. On this clone itself: Its antigen remains unknown.

There are 16 residues in the CDR3. V lost 0 bases to trimming and J lost 4 bases, with 13 bases between them. Germline V gene sequence: CDR1 MRHNA, CDR2 SNTAGT. The specimen comprised CD4+ or CD8+ T cells sorted from blood, sampled in a trial of the OX40 agonist ivuxolimab. The chain carries TRBV6-4 and TRBJ1-5; D is unresolved. The clonotype originates from an adult with an advanced solid tumor such as melanoma, head and neck, liver or kidney cancer. DNA of the CDR3: TGTGCCAGCAGTGACTCTGATCGCACTACAAATCAGCCCCAGCATTTT. Residues: CASSDSDRTTNQPQHF.